This is a list of T cell receptor beta chains from one sample in a study of T cells expressing NK-cell markers. Reprocessing the 5' RACE reads, TCRdb reports a single entry for every CDR3 protein and omits DNA. Recorded here are fewer than 550,000 distinct CDR3 sequences; the top ten clones represent more than 1.4%. The sequenced sample was blood T cells: a sorted CD56 or NKG2C T cell subset, CD4+ or CD8+ T cells, or bulk PBMC T cells (not recorded which). Receptor source: a woman in her forties or fifties in good health. CDR3s include the opening cysteine and the closing phenylalanine or tryptophan.

>TRBJ1-1|TRBV6-5
CASSGTDMNTEAFF
>TRBJ2-1|TRBV10-2
CASIESSYNEQFF
>TRBJ2-5|TRBV9
CASSETTLGTQYF
>TRBJ1-3|TRBV6-6
CASSSPDRAGNTIYF
>TRBJ2-1|TRBV29-1
CSVTSQLGLQFF
>TRBJ2-7|TRBV5-1
CASSRLAGAYEQYF
>TRBJ2-1|TRBV5-1
CASSFVGLAGVYNEQFF
>TRBJ1-1|TRBV4-1
CASSQDRIQGEAFF
>TRBJ2-5|TRBV27
CASRELPRETQYF
>TRBJ2-1|TRBV24-1
CATSGRIAENSYNEQFF
>TRBJ2-4|TRBV5-1
CASSPGPPTDIQYF
>TRBJ2-1|TRBV5-1
CASSLDRGLASNEQFF
>TRBJ2-3|TRBV20-1
CSANSGLAGYTDTQYF
>TRBJ1-1|TRBV5-1
CASSLNRGNTEAFF
>TRBJ2-6|TRBV28
CASSFRTSNVLTF
>TRBJ2-3|TRBV7-8
CASSPPGLAVLTDTQYF
>TRBJ1-1|TRBV7-9
CASSLALRDTEAFF
>TRBJ1-1|TRBV6-5
CASSYSGTSTEAFF
>TRBJ2-7|TRBV6-5
CASSYSIVGTYEQYF
>TRBJ2-1|TRBV6-5
CASSSQMGGKDNEQFF
>TRBJ1-6|TRBV20-1
CSAREVGFNSPLHF
>TRBJ1-4|TRBV12-3/TRBV12-4
CASSLAGVEKLFF
>TRBJ2-1|TRBV4-1
CASSQTGGGRNNEQFF